The clone carrying this T cell receptor (beta chain) was observed many times. TCRdb analysed the PCR reads with MiXCR anew, one entry per CDR3 protein. The table lists 90,000 or so distinct CDR3 sequences, approximately 22% of them singletons. The CDR3 has 13 residues. V lost 3 bases, J lost 5 bases, and 2 bases stayed unmatched. Germline lookup yields CDR1 SGHDT and CDR2 YYEEEE. The data stem from a study of molecular identifiers for immune sequencing clone quantification. The V gene is TRBV5-6, the J gene TRBJ2-5; 9 bases match TRBD1. Sequencing was carried out using naive CD8+ T cells from blood, with Jurkat cell RNA spiked in. Subset here: FACS-sorted CD8+CD4-CCR7+CD45RA+ naive T cells. The source of this sequence is a human donor in good health. Some libraries in this study had Jurkat cell RNA spiked in. In DNA form, the CDR3 reads TGTGCCAGCAGCTCGGGACAGGGTGAGACCCAGTACTTC. Translating gives CASSSGQGETQYF. The full variable domain, its missing parts supplied by reference TRBV5-6 and TRBJ2-5, is DAGVTQSPTHLIKTRGQQVTLRCSPKSGHDTVSWYQQALGQGPQFIFQYYEEEERQRGNFPDRFSGHQFPNYSSELNVNALLLGDSALYLCASSSGQGETQYFGPGTRLLVL.